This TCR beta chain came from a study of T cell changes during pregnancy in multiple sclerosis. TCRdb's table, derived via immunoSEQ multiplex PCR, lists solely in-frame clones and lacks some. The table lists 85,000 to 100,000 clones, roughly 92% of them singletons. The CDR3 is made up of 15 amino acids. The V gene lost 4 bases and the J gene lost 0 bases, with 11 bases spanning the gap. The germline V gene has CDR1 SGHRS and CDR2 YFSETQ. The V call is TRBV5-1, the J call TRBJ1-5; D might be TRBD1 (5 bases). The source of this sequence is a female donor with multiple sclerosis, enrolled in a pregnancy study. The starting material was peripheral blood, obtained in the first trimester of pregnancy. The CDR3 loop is CASSIGDFSNQPQHF. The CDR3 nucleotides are TGCGCCAGCAGCATAGGGGACTTTAGCAATCAGCCCCAGCATTTT.